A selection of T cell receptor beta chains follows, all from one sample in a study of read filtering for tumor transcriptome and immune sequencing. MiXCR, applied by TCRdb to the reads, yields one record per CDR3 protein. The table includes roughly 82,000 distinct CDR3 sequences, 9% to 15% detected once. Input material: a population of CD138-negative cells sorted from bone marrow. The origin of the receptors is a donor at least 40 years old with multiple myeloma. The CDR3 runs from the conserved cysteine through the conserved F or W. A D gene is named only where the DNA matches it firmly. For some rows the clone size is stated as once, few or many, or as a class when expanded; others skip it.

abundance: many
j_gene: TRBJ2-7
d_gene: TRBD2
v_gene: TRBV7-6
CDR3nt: TGTGCCTCTGCGACTAGCGGGACTCCCTGGGCCTCCGAGCAGTACTTC
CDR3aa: CASATSGTPWASEQYF

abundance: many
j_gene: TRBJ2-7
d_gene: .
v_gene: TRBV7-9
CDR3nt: TGTGCCAGCAGCTGGCAGGGGTACGAGCAGTACTTC
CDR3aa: CASSWQGYEQYF

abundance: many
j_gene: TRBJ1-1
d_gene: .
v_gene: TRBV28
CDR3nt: TGTGCCAGCAGCCCCGGACAGAACCCCACTGAAGCTTTCTTT
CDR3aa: CASSPGQNPTEAFF

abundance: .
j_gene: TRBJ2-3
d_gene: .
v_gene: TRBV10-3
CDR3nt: TGTGCCATCAGTGAGTCTGATGTTCCGACGCAGTATTTT
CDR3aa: CAISESDVPTQYF

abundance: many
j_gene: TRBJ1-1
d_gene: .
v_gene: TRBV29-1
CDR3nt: TGCAGCGTCCACCAGGGAAACACTGAAGCTTTCTTT
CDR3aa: CSVHQGNTEAFF

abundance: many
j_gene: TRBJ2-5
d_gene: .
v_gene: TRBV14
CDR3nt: TGTGCCAGCAGCGGCCGGGATCCACGCGGGACCCAGTACTTC
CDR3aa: CASSGRDPRGTQYF

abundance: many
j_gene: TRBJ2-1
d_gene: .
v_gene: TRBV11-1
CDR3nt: TGTGCCAGCAGCTTAGAAAGAGGGTTTGGATATGAGCAGTTCTTC
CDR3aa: CASSLERGFGYEQFF

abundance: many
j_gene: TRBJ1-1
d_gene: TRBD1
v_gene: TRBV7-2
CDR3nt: TGTGCCAGCAGCTCAAGACAGGGAACCACTGAAGCTTTCTTT
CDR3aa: CASSSRQGTTEAFF

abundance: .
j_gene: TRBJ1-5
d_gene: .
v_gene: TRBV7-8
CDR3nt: TGCGCCTGCAGCCTCAACAATCAGCCCCAGCATTTT
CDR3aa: CACSLNNQPQHF

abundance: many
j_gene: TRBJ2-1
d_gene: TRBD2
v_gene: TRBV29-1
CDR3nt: TGCAGCGTTCAGACTAGCAGCTACAATGAGCAGTTCTTC
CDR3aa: CSVQTSSYNEQFF

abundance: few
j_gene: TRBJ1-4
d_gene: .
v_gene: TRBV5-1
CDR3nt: TGCGCCAGCAGCTTGGGACAGCCTGATGAAAAACTGTTTTTT
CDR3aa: CASSLGQPDEKLFF

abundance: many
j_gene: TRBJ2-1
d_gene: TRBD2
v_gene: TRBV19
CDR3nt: TGTGCCAGTAGTTTTTTAGGGACTAGCGGGAGGGGTGAGCAGTTCTTC
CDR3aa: CASSFLGTSGRGEQFF

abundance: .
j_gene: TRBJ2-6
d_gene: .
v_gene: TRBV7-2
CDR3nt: TGTGCCAGCAGCTGGCTACAGGGTGCTGGGGCCAACGTCCTGACTTTC
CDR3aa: CASSWLQGAGANVLTF

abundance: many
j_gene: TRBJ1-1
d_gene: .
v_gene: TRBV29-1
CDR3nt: TGCAGCGCCTCTAGACAGATTGAAGCTTTCTTT
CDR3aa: CSASRQIEAFF

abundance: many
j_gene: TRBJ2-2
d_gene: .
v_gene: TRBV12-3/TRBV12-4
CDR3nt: TGTGCCAGCAGCTCCGATCCGGGACTTTTAACCGGGGAGCTGTTTTTT
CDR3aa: CASSSDPGLLTGELFF

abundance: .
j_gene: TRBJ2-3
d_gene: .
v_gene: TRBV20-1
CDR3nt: TGCAGTGCTAGAGTGGCCAGCGCGCAGTATTTT
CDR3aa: CSARVASAQYF

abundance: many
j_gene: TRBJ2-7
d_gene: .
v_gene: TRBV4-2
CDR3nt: TGTGCCAGCAGCCAAGGGGGGTGGGGTGGCCAGTACTTC
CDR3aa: CASSQGGWGGQYF

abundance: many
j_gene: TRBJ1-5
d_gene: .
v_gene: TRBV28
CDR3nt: TGTGCCAGCAGACCTTTGACTTTGTCGGGGGGTAGAAATCAGCCCCAGCATTTT
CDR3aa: CASRPLTLSGGRNQPQHF

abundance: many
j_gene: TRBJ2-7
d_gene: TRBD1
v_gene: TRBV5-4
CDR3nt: TGTGCCAGCAGCTTGGCGGGACAGGGAGCCTACGAGCAGTACTTC
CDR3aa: CASSLAGQGAYEQYF

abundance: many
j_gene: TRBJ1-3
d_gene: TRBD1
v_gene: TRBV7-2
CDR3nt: TGTGCCAGCAGCTACGGACAGGCAAAAGGAAACACCATATATTTT
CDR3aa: CASSYGQAKGNTIYF

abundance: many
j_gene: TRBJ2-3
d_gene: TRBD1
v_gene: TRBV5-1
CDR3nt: TGCGCCAGCGGCGGACAGGGGAGCACAGATACGCAGTATTTT
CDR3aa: CASGGQGSTDTQYF

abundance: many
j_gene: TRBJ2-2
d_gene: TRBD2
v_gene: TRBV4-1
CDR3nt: TGCGCCAGCAGCCAAGTGGGACGGGAGGACACCGGGGAGCTGTTTTTT
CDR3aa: CASSQVGREDTGELFF

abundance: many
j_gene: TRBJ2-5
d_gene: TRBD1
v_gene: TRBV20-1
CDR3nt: TGCAGTGTCAAGACAGGGGTATATGGGACCCAGTACTTC
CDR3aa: CSVKTGVYGTQYF

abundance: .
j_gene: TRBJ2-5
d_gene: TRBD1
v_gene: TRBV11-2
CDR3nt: TGTGCCAGCAGCGGGGGACAGGGGCGAGAGACCCAGTACTTC
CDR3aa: CASSGGQGRETQYF

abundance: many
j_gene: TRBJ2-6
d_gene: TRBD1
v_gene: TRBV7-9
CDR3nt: TGTGCTAGCAGCCGGGGACAGGGGAGGTCCGGGGCCAACGTCCTGACTTTC
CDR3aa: CASSRGQGRSGANVLTF

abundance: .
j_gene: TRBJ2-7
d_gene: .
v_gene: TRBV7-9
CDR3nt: TGTGCCAGAACCCGAGGGGAGTTTCGGAACGAGCAGTACTTC
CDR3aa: CARTRGEFRNEQYF

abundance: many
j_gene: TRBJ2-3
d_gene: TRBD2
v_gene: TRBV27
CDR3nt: TGTGCCAGCAGTTCCATCCTGACTAGCGGGAGCACAGATACGCAGTATTTT
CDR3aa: CASSSILTSGSTDTQYF

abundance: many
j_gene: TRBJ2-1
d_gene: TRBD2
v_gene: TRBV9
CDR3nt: TGTGCCAGCAGCGCCCCAGCGGGAGGCGCCTTAAATGAGCAGTTCTTC
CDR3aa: CASSAPAGGALNEQFF

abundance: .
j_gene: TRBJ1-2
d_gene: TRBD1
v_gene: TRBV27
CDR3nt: TGCGCCAGCAGTTTGGACAGGACGTCTTGGAGCTGCACCTTC
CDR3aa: CASSLDRTSWSCTF

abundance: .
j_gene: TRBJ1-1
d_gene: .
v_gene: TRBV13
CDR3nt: TGTGCCAGCACAATGGGACAAATGAACACTGAAGCTTTCTTT
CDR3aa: CASTMGQMNTEAFF

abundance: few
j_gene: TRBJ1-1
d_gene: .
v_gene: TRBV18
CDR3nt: TGTGCCAGCTCAGAAGCCGGGACACCGAACACTGAAGCTTTCTTT
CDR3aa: CASSEAGTPNTEAFF

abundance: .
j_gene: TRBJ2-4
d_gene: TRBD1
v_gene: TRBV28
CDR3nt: TGTGCCAGCAGTCGGGACAGGGTGGCGAACTTC
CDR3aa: CASSRDRVANF

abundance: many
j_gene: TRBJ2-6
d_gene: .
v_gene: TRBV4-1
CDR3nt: TGCGCCAGCAGCCAAGATCCAGCCGGGTCGGGGGCCAACGTCCTGACTTTC
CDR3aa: CASSQDPAGSGANVLTF

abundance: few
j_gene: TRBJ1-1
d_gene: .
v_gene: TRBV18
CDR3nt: TGTGCCAGCTCACCCTCGGCAGCCTCGAACACTGAAGCTTTCTTT
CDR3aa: CASSPSAASNTEAFF

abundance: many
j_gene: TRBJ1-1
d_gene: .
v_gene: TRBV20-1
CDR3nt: TGCAGTGCTAGAGAACTCAGGGGACGGACTGAAGCTTTCTTT
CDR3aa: CSARELRGRTEAFF

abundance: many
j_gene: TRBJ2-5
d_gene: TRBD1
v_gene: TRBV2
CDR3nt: TGTGCCAGCACAGCACAGGGGGCTGAGACCCAGTACTTC
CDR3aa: CASTAQGAETQYF

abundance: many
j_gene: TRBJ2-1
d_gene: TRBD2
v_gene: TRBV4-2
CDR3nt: TGTGCCAGCAGCCAAGACCCACTAGCGGGAGATTCGAATGAGCAGTTCTTC
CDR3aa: CASSQDPLAGDSNEQFF

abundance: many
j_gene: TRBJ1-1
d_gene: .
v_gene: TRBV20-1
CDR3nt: TGCAGTGCCATGAACGTTGGGTACACTGAAGCTTTCTTT
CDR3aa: CSAMNVGYTEAFF

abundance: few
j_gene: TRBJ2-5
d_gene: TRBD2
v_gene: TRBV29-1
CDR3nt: TGCAGCGCGCGTGGATCCGGGGGGGGCACGGAGACCCAGTACTTC
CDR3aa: CSARGSGGGTETQYF

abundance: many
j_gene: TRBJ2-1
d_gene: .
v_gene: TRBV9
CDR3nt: TGTGCCAGCAGCGTAGTAGGGCGCAGGGGGGCCGACAATGAGCAGTTCTTC
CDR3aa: CASSVVGRRGADNEQFF

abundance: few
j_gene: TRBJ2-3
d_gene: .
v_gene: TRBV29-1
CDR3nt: TGCAGCGTTGTCTTCACAAACAGGGATACGCAGTATTTT
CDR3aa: CSVVFTNRDTQYF

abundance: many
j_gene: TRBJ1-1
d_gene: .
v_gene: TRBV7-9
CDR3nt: TGTGCCAGCAGCCTAACAGTGAACACTGAAGCTTTCTTT
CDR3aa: CASSLTVNTEAFF

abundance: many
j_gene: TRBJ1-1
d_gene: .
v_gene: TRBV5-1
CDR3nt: TGCGCCAGCAGCGTATCTAGTGTAGAGAGGACTGAAGCTTTCTTT
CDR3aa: CASSVSSVERTEAFF

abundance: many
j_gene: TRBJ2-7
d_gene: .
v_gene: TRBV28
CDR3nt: TGTGCCAGCAGCTCCCGATGGTACGAGCAGTACTTC
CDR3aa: CASSSRWYEQYF

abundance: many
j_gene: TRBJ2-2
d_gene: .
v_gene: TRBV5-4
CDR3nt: TGTGCCAGCAGCTTGATGCAAAGGGGCACCGGGGAGCTGTTTTTT
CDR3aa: CASSLMQRGTGELFF

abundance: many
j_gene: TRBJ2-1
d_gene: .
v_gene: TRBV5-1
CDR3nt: TGCGCCAGCAGCTTGGAGGCAGGGGGGGATGAGCAGTTCTTC
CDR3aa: CASSLEAGGDEQFF

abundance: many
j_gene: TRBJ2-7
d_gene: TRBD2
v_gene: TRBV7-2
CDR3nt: TGTGCCAGCAGCTTAGGTAGCGGGACCTACGAGCAGTACTTT
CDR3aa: CASSLGSGTYEQYF

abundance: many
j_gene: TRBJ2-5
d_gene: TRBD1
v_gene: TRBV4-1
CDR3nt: TGCGCCAGCAGCCAAGGCTTAACCGGGACAGGCCAAGAGACCCAGTACTTC
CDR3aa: CASSQGLTGTGQETQYF

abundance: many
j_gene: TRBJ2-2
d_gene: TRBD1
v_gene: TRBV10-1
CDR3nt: TGCGCCAGCAGTGAGTCGGGCAGGGGGCTGGTCACCGGGGAGCTGTTTTTT
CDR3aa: CASSESGRGLVTGELFF

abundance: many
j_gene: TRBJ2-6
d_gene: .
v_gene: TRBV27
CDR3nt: TGTGCCAGCAGTTGGGCCACAGGGATCTCTGGGGCCAACGTCCTGACTTTC
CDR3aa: CASSWATGISGANVLTF